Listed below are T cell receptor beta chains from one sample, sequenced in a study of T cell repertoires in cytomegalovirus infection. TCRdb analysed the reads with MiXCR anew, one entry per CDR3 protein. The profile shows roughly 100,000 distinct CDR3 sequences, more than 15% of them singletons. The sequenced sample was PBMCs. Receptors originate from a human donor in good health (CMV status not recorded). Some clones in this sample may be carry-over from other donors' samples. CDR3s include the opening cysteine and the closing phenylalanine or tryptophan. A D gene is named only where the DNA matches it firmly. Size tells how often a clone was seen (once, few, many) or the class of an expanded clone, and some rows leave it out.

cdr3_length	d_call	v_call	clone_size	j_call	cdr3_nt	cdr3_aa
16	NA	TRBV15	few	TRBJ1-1	TGTGCCACCAGCAGGTTCTTTCAAGGGGTGGACACTGAAGCTTTCTTT	CATSRFFQGVDTEAFF
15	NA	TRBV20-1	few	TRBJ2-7	TGCAGTGCTAGTCTCCCTGGGACGGGATCTGCCGAGCAGTACTTC	CSASLPGTGSAEQYF
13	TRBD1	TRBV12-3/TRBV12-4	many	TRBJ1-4	TGTGCCAGCAGGGGGACAGGGGGTGAAAAACTGTTTTTT	CASRGTGGEKLFF
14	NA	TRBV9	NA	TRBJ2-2	TGTGCCAGCAGCGTAGTACAGGCTACCGGGGAGCTGTTTTTT	CASSVVQATGELFF
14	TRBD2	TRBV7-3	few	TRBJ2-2	TGTGCCAGCAGCTCTAGCGGGGGGGCCGGGGAGCTGTTTTTT	CASSSSGGAGELFF
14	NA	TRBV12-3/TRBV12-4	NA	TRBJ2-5	TGTGCCAGCAGTTTGGGACACCCTCAAGAGACCCAGTACTTC	CASSLGHPQETQYF
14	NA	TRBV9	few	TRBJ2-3	TGTGCCAGCAGCAAAGACCCGTTCACAGATACGCAGTATTTT	CASSKDPFTDTQYF
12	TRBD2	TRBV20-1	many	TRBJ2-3	TGCAGTGCCCTTAGCGGGGGGAATACGCAGTATTTT	CSALSGGNTQYF
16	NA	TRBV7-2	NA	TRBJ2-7	TGTGCCAGCAGCTCGGGAAGTGGGGCGCCGGCTCGCGAGCAGTACTTC	CASSSGSGAPAREQYF
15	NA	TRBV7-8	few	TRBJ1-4	TGTGCCAGCAGCTTAGTAGTCGGGGTTAATGAAAAACTGTTTTTT	CASSLVVGVNEKLFF
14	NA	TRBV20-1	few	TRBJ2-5	TGCAGTTCAAACCCCGTTAGGAGCCAAGAGACCCAGTACTTC	CSSNPVRSQETQYF
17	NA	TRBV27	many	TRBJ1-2	TGTGCCAGCAGCCCCCGACACCCGGGACTGCTAAATTATGGCTACACCTTC	CASSPRHPGLLNYGYTF
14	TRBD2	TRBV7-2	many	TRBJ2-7	TGTGCCAGCACCCCCTCGGGGGGTCGGACCGAGCAGTACTTC	CASTPSGGRTEQYF
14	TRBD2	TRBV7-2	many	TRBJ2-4	TGTGCCAGCAGCTTGACGGGGGGGCAAAACATTCAGTACTTC	CASSLTGGQNIQYF
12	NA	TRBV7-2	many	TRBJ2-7	TGTGCCAGCAGCTTAGTCAGGGGCGAGCAGTACTTC	CASSLVRGEQYF
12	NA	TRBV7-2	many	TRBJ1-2	TGTGCCAGCAGCCCGCTTGAGGCTGGCTACACCTTC	CASSPLEAGYTF
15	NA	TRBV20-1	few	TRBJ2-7	TGCAGTGCTCCGCAGTTACAGGGTGATCGGGAGGAGCAGTACTTC	CSAPQLQGDREEQYF
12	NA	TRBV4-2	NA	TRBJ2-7	TGTGCCAGCAGCCAGGACGGATTCGAGCAGTACTTC	CASSQDGFEQYF
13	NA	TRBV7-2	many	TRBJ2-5	TGTGCCAGCAGCCCCAAGGCGCAAGAGACCCAGTACTTC	CASSPKAQETQYF
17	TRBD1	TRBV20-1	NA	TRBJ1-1	TGCAGTGCTAGTCGTTTCGGGGACAGGGGGTTGAACACTGAAGCTTTCTTT	CSASRFGDRGLNTEAFF
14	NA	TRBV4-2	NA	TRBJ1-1	TGTGCCAGCAGCAGAGGGGTCGAGAACACTGAAGCTTTCTTT	CASSRGVENTEAFF
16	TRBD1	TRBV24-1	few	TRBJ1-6	TGTGCCACCAGTGACCTCACAGGGGGCGATGGGTCACCCCTCCACTTT	CATSDLTGGDGSPLHF
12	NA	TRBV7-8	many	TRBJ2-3	TGTGCCAGCAGCGCTGGCACAGATACGCAGTATTTT	CASSAGTDTQYF
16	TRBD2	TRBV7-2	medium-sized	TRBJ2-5	TGTGCCAGCAGCTTCGGCTACGGGAGGGGAGGGGAGACCCAGTACTTC	CASSFGYGRGGETQYF
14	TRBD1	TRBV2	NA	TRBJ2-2	TGTGCCAGCGCTTGGGACAGGAACACCGGGGAGCTGTTTTTT	CASAWDRNTGELFF
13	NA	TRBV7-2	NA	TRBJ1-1	TGTGCCAGAAGAAGGACCGGCGGCACTGAAGCTTTCTTT	CARRRTGGTEAFF
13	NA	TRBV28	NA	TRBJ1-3	TGTTCGTCTCCAGATAGCTCTGGAAACACCATATATTTT	CSSPDSSGNTIYF
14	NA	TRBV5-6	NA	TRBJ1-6	TGTGCCAGCAGCTCTTCAGGAGAGAATTCACCCCTCCACTTT	CASSSSGENSPLHF
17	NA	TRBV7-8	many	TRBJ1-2	TGTGCCAGCAGACAGGGATGGGGAGGGGACACCGCCTATGGCTACACCTTC	CASRQGWGGDTAYGYTF
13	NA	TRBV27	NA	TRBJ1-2	TGTGCCAGCAGTCGGACAGTTCAGTATGGCTACACCTTC	CASSRTVQYGYTF
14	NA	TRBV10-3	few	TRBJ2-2	TGTGCCATCAGTGAGAGAGAGGACACCGGGGAGCTGTTTTTT	CAISEREDTGELFF
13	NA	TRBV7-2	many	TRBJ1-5	TGTGCCAGCAGCTTTAAGCCGCGTCAGCCCCAGCATTTT	CASSFKPRQPQHF
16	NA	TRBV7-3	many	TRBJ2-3	TGTGCCAGCAGCTTAATGACATCGAGCATGACAGATACGCAGTATTTT	CASSLMTSSMTDTQYF
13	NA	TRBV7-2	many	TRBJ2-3	TGTGCCAGCAGCTTAGCGAGGGGCCCTACGCAGTATTTT	CASSLARGPTQYF
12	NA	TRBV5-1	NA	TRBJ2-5	TGCGCCAGCAGCTTGTGGGGAGAGACCCAGTACTTC	CASSLWGETQYF
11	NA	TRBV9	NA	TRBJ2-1	TGTGCCAGCGGGGGGAGCTATGAGCAGTTCTTC	CASGGSYEQFF
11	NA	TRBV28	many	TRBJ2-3	TGTGCCAGCAGTTACCCAGATACGCAGTATTTT	CASSYPDTQYF
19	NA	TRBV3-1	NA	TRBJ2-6	TGTGCCAGCAGCCAAGGACGGACGAGGGTAAGCTCTGGGGCCAACGTCCTGACTTTC	CASSQGRTRVSSGANVLTF
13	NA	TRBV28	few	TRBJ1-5	TGTGCCAGCACTCGACAGGCAAATCAGCCCCAGCATTTT	CASTRQANQPQHF
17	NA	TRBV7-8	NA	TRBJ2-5	TGTGCCAGCAGCTTAGATTCGAGGGTAGCAGTATTAGAGACCCAGTACTTC	CASSLDSRVAVLETQYF
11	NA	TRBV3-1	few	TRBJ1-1	TGTGCCAGCAGCCAAGACACTGAAGCTTTCTTT	CASSQDTEAFF
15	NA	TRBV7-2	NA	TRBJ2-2	TGTGCCAGCAGCTTAAGGGGAATCCGTACCGGGGAGCTGTTTTTT	CASSLRGIRTGELFF
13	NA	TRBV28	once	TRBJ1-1	TGTGCCAGCAGCCTAGGGATGAACACTGAAGTTTTCTTT	CASSLGMNTEVFF